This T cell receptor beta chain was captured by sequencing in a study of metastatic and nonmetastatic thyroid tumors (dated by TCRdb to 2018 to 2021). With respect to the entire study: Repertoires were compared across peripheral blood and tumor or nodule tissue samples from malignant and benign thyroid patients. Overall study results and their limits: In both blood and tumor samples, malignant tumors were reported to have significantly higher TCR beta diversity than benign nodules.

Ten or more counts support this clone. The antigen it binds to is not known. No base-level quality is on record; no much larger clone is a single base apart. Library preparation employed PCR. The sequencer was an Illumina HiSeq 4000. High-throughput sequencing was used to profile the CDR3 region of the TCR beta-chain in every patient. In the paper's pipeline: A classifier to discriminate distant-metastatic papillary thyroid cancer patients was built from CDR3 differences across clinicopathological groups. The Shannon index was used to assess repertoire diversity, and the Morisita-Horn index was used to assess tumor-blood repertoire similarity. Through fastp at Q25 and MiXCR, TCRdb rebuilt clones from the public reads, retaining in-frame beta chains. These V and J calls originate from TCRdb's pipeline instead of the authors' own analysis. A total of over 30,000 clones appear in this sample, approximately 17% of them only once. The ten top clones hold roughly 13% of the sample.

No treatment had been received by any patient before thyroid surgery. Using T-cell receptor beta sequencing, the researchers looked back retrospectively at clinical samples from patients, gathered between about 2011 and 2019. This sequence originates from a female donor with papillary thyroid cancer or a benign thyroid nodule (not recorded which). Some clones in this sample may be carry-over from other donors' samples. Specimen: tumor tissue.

The encoded CDR3 is CSELSRGANNEQFF. The nucleotide sequence is given as TGCAGTGAATTGAGCAGGGGGGCTAACAATGAGCAGTTCTTC. The chain is made from TRBV20-1 and TRBJ2-1; the best D guess is TRBD1, with 7 bases matching. The CDR3 holds 14 amino acids from the cysteine to the phenylalanine. The only DNA kept is the CDR3, 42 bases in frame from the first base. Based on the germline V gene (reference sequence), the CDR1 and CDR2 sequences are DFQATT and SNEGSKA. Trimming at the junction amounts to 7 bases on V and 5 bases on J, and the germline ends lie 18 bases apart.